This is a list of T cell receptor beta chains from one sample in a study of a mutant IDH1 vaccine in newly diagnosed glioma. The antigens for these receptors are not known. TCRdb's copy holds only in-frame clones and misses some; the assay was immunoSEQ multiplex PCR. The repertoire holds fewer than 45,000 clones, with 84% as singletons. The starting material was PBMCs, obtained from a glioma patient whose treatment included an IDH1 peptide vaccine. The receptors here all came from a man aged 40-49 years with glioma. Both conserved end residues are part of each CDR3. D genes are given only for firm matches.

TRBJ2-5	TRBV6-6	TRBD1	CASSFGQGVNQETQYF	TGTGCCAGCAGTTTCGGACAGGGGGTCAACCAAGAGACCCAGTACTTC
TRBJ2-7	TRBV18	TRBD2	CASSPVLAGPYEQYF	TGTGCCAGCTCACCAGTTCTAGCGGGCCCCTACGAGCAGTACTTC
TRBJ1-1	TRBV2	NA	CASSEQNMNTEAFF	TGTGCCAGCAGTGAACAGAACATGAACACTGAAGCTTTCTTT
TRBJ2-7	TRBV5-1	TRBD2	CASSGRIAGAVHEQYF	TGCGCCAGCAGCGGACGGATAGCGGGAGCGGTCCACGAGCAGTACTTC
TRBJ2-7	TRBV28	NA	CASSPSYAGRDEQYF	TGTGCCAGCAGCCCCTCGTATGCAGGACGGGACGAGCAGTACTTC
TRBJ2-1	TRBV4-3	TRBD2	CASSQAKERERYNEQFF	TGCGCCAGCAGCCAAGCGAAGGAGCGGGAGAGGTACAATGAGCAGTTCTTC
TRBJ2-2	TRBV11-2	NA	CASRRTENTGELFF	TGTGCCAGCAGACGGACTGAAAACACCGGGGAGCTGTTTTTT
TRBJ2-3	TRBV6-5	NA	CASSYTWPDTQYF	TGTGCCAGCAGTTATACTTGGCCGGATACGCAGTATTTT
TRBJ2-1	TRBV25-1	NA	CASSELGLWGHEQFF	TGTGCCAGCAGTGAACTGGGACTCTGGGGCCATGAGCAGTTCTTC
TRBJ2-7	TRBV19	NA	CASSMGDVGRDEQYF	TGTGCCAGTAGTATGGGAGATGTAGGGCGGGACGAGCAGTACTTC
TRBJ1-1	TRBV29-1	NA	CSVGAVGTEAFF	TGCAGCGTTGGGGCAGTTGGCACTGAAGCTTTCTTT